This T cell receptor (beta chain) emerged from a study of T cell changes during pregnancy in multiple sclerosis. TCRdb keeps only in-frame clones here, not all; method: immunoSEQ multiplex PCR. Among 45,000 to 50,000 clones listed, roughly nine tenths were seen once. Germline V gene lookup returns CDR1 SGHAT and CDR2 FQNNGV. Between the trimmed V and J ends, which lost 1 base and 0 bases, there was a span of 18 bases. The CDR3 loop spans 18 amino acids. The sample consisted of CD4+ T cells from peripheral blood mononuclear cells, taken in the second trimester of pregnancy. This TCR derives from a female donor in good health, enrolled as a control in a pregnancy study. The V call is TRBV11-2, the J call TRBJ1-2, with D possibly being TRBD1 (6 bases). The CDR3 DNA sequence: TGTGCCAGCAGCTTAGGGAACCTTGACAGGCCTACTAACTATGGCTACACCTTC. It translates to CASSLGNLDRPTNYGYTF. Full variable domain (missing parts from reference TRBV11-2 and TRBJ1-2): EAGVAQSPRYKIIEKRQSVAFWCNPISGHATLYWYQQILGQGPKLLIQFQNNGVVDDSQLPKDRFSAERLKGVDSTLKIQPAKLEDSAVYLCASSLGNLDRPTNYGYTFGSGTRLTVV.